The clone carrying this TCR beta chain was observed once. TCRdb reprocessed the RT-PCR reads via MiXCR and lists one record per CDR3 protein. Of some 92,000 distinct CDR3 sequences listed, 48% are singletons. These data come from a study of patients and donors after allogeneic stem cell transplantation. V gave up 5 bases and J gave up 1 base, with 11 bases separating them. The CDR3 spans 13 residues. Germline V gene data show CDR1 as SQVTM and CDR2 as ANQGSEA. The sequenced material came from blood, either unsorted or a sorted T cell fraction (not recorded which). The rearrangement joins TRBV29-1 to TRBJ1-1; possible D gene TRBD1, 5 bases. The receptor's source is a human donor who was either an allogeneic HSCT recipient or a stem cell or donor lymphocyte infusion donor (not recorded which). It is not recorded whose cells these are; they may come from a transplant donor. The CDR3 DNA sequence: TGCAGCGTTAAGGGAAGGGGGAACACTGAAGCTTTCTTT. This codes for CSVKGRGNTEAFF.